The 25 T cell receptor beta chains listed next were all sequenced from one sample in a study of blood T cell repertoires in COVID-19. Here immunoSEQ multiplex PCR was the method, and the copy in TCRdb shows in-frame clones only, minus some. The data show about 120,000 clones, around 89% seen once. The sample comprised peripheral blood. The source of these receptors is a human donor with acute or convalescent COVID-19. The donor label of this sample is uncertain.

V is TRBV11-2 and J is TRBJ2-1; 8 bases agree with TRBD2. Germline CDR1 reads SGHAT; CDR2 reads FQNNGV. The CDR3 length is 16 residues. The J segment lost 5 bases and the V segment lost 4 bases, leaving 10 bases of the junction unmatched. The CDR3 DNA follows: TGTGCCAGCAGCTCTATCACGTTAGCGGGGCACAATGAGCAGTTCTTC. Translated, it gives CASSSITLAGHNEQFF. Using reference TRBV11-2 and TRBJ2-1 for the parts outside the CDR3, the full variable domain is EAGVAQSPRYKIIEKRQSVAFWCNPISGHATLYWYQQILGQGPKLLIQFQNNGVVDDSQLPKDRFSAERLKGVDSTLKIQPAKLEDSAVYLCASSSITLAGHNEQFFGPGTRLTVL.

The chain's CDR3 is CASSLISGAAGEQFF. The CDR3 region has the DNA TGTGCCAGCAGTTTGATCAGCGGGGCGGCTGGGGAGCAGTTCTTC. The rearrangement uses TRBV28 and TRBJ2-1; 7 bases map to TRBD2. Germline CDR1 and CDR2: MDHEN and SYDVKM. The V segment lost 3 bases and the J segment 10 bases; nucleotides outside the gene matches: 12. The CDR3 sequence is 15 residues long.

As regards this clone: A read error may account for a junction end that differs from germline. The chain combines TRBV6-6 with TRBJ1-1; 8 nucleotides agree with TRBD1. Germline-derived CDR1 and CDR2 are MNHNY and SVGAGI (reference sequence). The CDR3 has 15 residues. As DNA, the CDR3 is TGTGCCAGCAGTACCTCTAGACAGGGGAACGCTGAAGCTTTCTTT. Protein sequence: CASSTSRQGNAEAFF.

The chain is built from TRBV6-6 and TRBJ2-7; D gene ambiguous. This CDR3 is 12 amino acids long. Germline V lookup: CDR1 MNHNY, CDR2 SVGAGI (reference sequence). Trimming left V 2 bases short and J 6 bases short, with 8 bases between. This CDR3 is CASSYTEAEQYF. CDR3 sequence (DNA): TGTGCCAGCAGTTACACCGAAGCCGAGCAGTACTTC.

This chain uses TRBV7-9 with TRBJ2-7; 9 bases are shared with TRBD2. Germline V lookup: CDR1 SEHNR, CDR2 FQNEAQ (reference sequence). V was clipped by 4 bases and J by 3 bases; unmatched bases: 13. CDR3 length: 17 amino acids. CDR3 in amino acids: CASSSTRPTSGHYEQYF. The CDR3 nucleotides read TGTGCCAGCAGCTCCACTCGGCCTACTAGCGGGCACTACGAGCAGTACTTC.

The chain uses TRBV7-2 and TRBJ2-3; 10 bases match TRBD2. The CDR3 runs 16 residues. Looked up from germline, CDR1 is SGHTA and CDR2 is FQGNSA. The V and J ends lost 3 bases and 0 bases, in that order; junction bases with no gene match: 3. The CDR3, as DNA: TGTGCCAGCAGCTTCCGTAGCGGGAGGAGCACAGATACGCAGTATTTT. Protein sequence: CASSFRSGRSTDTQYF.

This chain connects TRBV19 to TRBJ1-1; the match to TRBD1 covers 8 bases. The CDR3 covers 18 residues. The germline V gene has CDR1 LNHDA and CDR2 SQIVND (reference sequence). V shed 4 bases and J 1 base; nucleotides not matched to a gene: 14. In DNA, the CDR3 is TGTGCCAGTAGTAGGCTGACAGGGGAACGATTCGGGAACACTGAAGCTTTCTTT. Its translation: CASSRLTGERFGNTEAFF. Variable domain in full (rest from reference TRBV19 and TRBJ1-1): DGGITQSPKYLFRKEGQNVTLSCEQNLNHDAMYWYRQDPGQGLRLIYYSQIVNDFQKGDIAEGYSVSREKKESFPLTVTSAQKNPTAFYLCASSRLTGERFGNTEAFFGQGTRLTVV.

The chain's CDR3 is CASSPDRAGNTIYF. The DNA of the CDR3 is TGTGCCAGCAGCCCGGACAGGGCTGGAAACACCATATATTTT. The genes are TRBV5-6 and TRBJ1-3; 8 bases line up with TRBD1. In germline, CDR1 is SGHDT, CDR2 YYEEEE. This CDR3 contains 14 residues. The V gene end was trimmed by 4 bases and the J gene end by 2 bases; junction bases not matched to a gene: 2.

This rearrangement joins TRBV7-8 to TRBJ1-5, with TRBD1 matching over 7 bases. The length of the CDR3 is 17 residues. With V trimmed by 4 bases and J by 2 bases, 11 bases remained unmatched. CDR1 and CDR2 (germline): SGHVS, FQNEAQ. The CDR3 region is CASSSLQTGQGNQPQHF. The CDR3 region has the DNA TGTGCCAGCAGCTCCCTCCAAACCGGACAGGGCAATCAGCCCCAGCATTTT.

This chain links TRBV28 with TRBJ1-2, with TRBD1 matching over 8 bases. J lost 5 bases, V lost 6 bases, and 11 bases had no gene match. Germline assignment: CDR1 MDHEN and CDR2 SYDVKM. This CDR3 is 15 amino acids long. The CDR3 DNA follows: TGTGCCAGCAGGGGGACAGGAGCCCCCTCATATGGCTACACCTTC. Its protein product is CASRGTGAPSYGYTF.

The V and J genes are TRBV30 and TRBJ1-1, with TRBD1 as a possible D gene (5 bases). The length of the CDR3 is 13 residues. V lost 0 bases and J lost 4, with 9 bases in between. The germline V gene has CDR1 GTSNPN and CDR2 SVGIG (reference sequence). The CDR3 DNA reads TGTGCCTGGAGTGTAGGAGGGGCCACTGAAGCTTTCTTT. This codes for CAWSVGGATEAFF.

The CDR3 bases are TGTGCCAGCAGCGCCGACAGGGGAGGGCCCGATGAGCAGTTCTTC. Translating gives CASSADRGGPDEQFF. The rearrangement uses TRBV9 and TRBJ2-1; D is possibly TRBD1 (8 bases). This CDR3 is 15 amino acids long. The V end was cut by 3 bases, the J end by 8 bases, with 18 bases between. Germline values: CDR1 SGDLS, CDR2 YYNGEE.

The chain has TRBV5-4 and TRBJ2-5, with 7 bases aligning to TRBD2. With V trimmed by 2 bases and J by 5 bases, 9 bases remained unmatched. This CDR3 region has 15 residues. The V gene's germline CDR1 is SGHNT and CDR2 YYREEE (reference sequence). For the CDR3, the DNA is TGTGCCAGCAGCTTAAGGGCGGGAGCCGGCGAGACCCAGTACTTC. This codes for CASSLRAGAGETQYF. The full variable domain, completed using reference TRBV5-4 and TRBJ2-5, is ETGVTQSPTHLIKTRGQQVTLRCSSQSGHNTVSWYQQALGQGPQFIFQYYREEENGRGNFPPRFSGLQFPNYSSELNVNALELDDSALYLCASSLRAGAGETQYFGPGTRLLVL.

The CDR3 bases are TGTGCCTGGAGTAGGCTCCGCCCGGGGGCAGATACGCAGTATTTT. Its translation: CAWSRLRPGADTQYF. V gene TRBV30 combines with J gene TRBJ2-3; D might be TRBD2 (6 bases). This CDR3 has 15 amino acids. Germline CDR1 is GTSNPN and CDR2 is SVGIG (reference sequence). V lost 2 bases, J lost 4 bases, and 16 bases lay in between.

This clone was seen once. Here the CDR3 DNA reads TGCGCCAGCAGCCAAGAGTCTCTAGCGGGGGGGGACGGGGAGCTGTTTTTT. Translating it yields CASSQESLAGGDGELFF. The J gene is TRBJ2-2, the V gene TRBV4-3, with TRBD2 matching over 12 bases. This CDR3 region has 17 residues. J gave up 7 bases and V 0 bases, and 6 bases lay outside the gene matches. The germline V gene has CDR1 LGHNA and CDR2 YSLEER.

The chain has TRBV6-6 and TRBJ2-1; TRBD2 matches 11 bases. The CDR3 is made up of 13 amino acids. V trimming: 6 bases; J trimming: 13 bases; junction bases outside the gene matches: 8. CDR1 is MNHNY, CDR2 SVGAGI, per germline (reference sequence). CDR3 region: CASSPLAGVFQFF. CDR3 DNA sequence: TGTGCCAGCAGCCCACTAGCGGGAGTTTTCCAGTTCTTC.

This clone was observed a single time. The chain combines TRBV27 with TRBJ1-2; 8 positions match TRBD1. Looked up from germline, CDR1 is MNHEY and CDR2 is SMNVEV (reference sequence). This CDR3 contains 13 residues. The V segment lost 6 bases and the J segment 8 bases; nucleotides outside the gene matches: 8. CDR3 sequence reads: CASSDRQGLGYTF. CDR3 nucleotide sequence: TGTGCCAGCAGCGATAGACAGGGGTTAGGCTACACCTTC.

The chain carries TRBV13 and TRBJ2-7; TRBD2 matches 13 bases. CDR1 and CDR2 from the germline V gene are PRHDT and FYEKMQ (reference sequence). The CDR3 extends over 17 amino acids. Unmatched junction bases numbered 12, after V lost 5 bases and J lost 5 bases. CDR3 nucleotides: TGTGCCAGCAGCGACCGACTAGCGGGAGGAAAGGTAGACGAGCAGTACTTC. Translated, it gives CASSDRLAGGKVDEQYF.

The chain is built from TRBV7-8 and TRBJ2-1, with 7 bases lining up with TRBD2. With 5 bases clipped from V and 10 bases from J, the junction kept 5 bases outside the gene matches. CDR1 is SGHVS and CDR2 is FQNEAQ in the germline V gene. The CDR3 has 12 amino acids. In DNA, the CDR3 is TGTGCCAGCAGCCTCAAAGCGGGAGAGCAGTTCTTC. Amino acids: CASSLKAGEQFF. Together with reference TRBV7-8 and TRBJ2-1, the CDR3 gives the full variable domain: GAGVSQSPRYKVAKRGQDVALRCDPISGHVSLFWYQQALGQGPEFLTYFQNEAQLDKSGLPSDRFFAERPEGSVSTLKIQRTQQEDSAVYLCASSLKAGEQFFGPGTRLTVL.

V is TRBV19 and J is TRBJ2-2; D unresolved. The CDR3 is 12 amino acids. Trimming took off 8 bases at V and 7 bases at J, with 11 bases between the two ends. From germline, CDR1 is LNHDA and CDR2 SQIVND (reference sequence). The CDR3 reads CASCGSVGELFF. CDR3 sequence (DNA): TGTGCCAGTTGTGGCAGCGTCGGGGAGCTGTTTTTT.

The chain employs TRBV19 and TRBJ1-1, with unresolved D. This CDR3 comprises 13 residues. Germline V lookup: CDR1 LNHDA, CDR2 SQIVND (reference sequence). Trimming shortened V by 5 bases and J by 2 bases, and 9 bases separated the two germline ends. CDR3 sequence (DNA): TGTGCCAGTAGTCTCGGGGTAAACACTGAAGCTTTCTTT. Residues: CASSLGVNTEAFF.

The chain is built from TRBV5-1 and TRBJ2-1, with D maybe TRBD1 (6 bases). The germline V gene encodes CDR1 SGHRS and CDR2 YFSETQ. The CDR3 contains 14 residues. V lost 0 bases and J 8 bases, leaving 12 bases between the germline ends. CDR3 nucleotide sequence: TGCGCCAGCAGCTTGGGGGCAGGGGTCTATGAGCAGTTCTTC. Residues: CASSLGAGVYEQFF. The complete variable domain, with remaining parts taken from reference TRBV5-1 and TRBJ2-1, reads KAGVTQTPRYLIKTRGQQVTLSCSPISGHRSVSWYQQTPGQGLQFLFEYFSETQRNKGNFPGRFSGRQFSNSRSEMNVSTLELGDSALYLCASSLGAGVYEQFFGPGTRLTVL.

V and J are TRBV12-3 or TRBV12-4 and TRBJ1-2; TRBD1 might be the D (5 bases). Trimming took off 6 bases at V and 4 bases at J, with 12 bases between the two ends. This CDR3 has 13 amino acids. CDR3 nucleotides: TGTGCCAGCAGGGTGACAGACCTCTATGGCTACACCTTC. Translating gives CASRVTDLYGYTF.

V is TRBV7-8 and J is TRBJ1-4; TRBD1 matches at 10 bases. CDR1 SGHVS and CDR2 FQNEAQ come from the germline V gene. This CDR3 spans 17 amino acids. V lost 4 bases to trimming and J lost 7 bases; unmatched junction nucleotides: 12. CDR3 sequence reads: CASSSTRDRGVGEKLFF. The CDR3 bases are TGTGCCAGCAGCTCGACCAGGGACAGGGGAGTAGGTGAAAAACTGTTTTTT.

The rearrangement links TRBV27 to TRBJ1-1, with D possibly matching TRBD1 (6 bases). CDR3 length: 12 residues. Per germline, CDR1 MNHEY and CDR2 SMNVEV (reference sequence). The V end lost 2 bases, the J end lost 8 bases, and 9 bases lay between the germline ends. The CDR3 sequence is CASSLTGQEAFF. CDR3 nucleotide sequence: TGTGCCAGCAGTTTAACAGGGCAGGAAGCTTTCTTT.